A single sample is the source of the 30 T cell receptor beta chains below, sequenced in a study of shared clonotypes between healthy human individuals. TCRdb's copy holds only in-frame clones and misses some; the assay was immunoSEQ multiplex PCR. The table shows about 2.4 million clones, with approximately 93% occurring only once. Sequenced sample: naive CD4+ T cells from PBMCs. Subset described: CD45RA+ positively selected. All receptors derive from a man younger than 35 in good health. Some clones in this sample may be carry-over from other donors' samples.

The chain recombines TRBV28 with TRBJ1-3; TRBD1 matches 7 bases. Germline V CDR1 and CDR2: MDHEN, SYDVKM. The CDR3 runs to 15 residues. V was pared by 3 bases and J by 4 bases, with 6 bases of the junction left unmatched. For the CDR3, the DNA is TGTGCCAGCAGTTTTAGTGGGACAGAGGGAAACACCATATATTTT. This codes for CASSFSGTEGNTIYF.

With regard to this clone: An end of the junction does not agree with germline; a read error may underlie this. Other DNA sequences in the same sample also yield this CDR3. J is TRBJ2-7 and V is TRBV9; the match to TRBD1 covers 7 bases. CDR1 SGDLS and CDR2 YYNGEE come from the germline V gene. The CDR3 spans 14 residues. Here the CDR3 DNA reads TGTGCCAGTAGCGCCGCGACAGGGCCCTACGAGCAGTACTTC. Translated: CASSAATGPYEQYF.

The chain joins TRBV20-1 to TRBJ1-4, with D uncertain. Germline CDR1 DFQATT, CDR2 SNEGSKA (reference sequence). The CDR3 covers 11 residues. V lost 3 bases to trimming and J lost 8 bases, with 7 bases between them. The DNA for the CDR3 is TGCAGTGCTAGTAATGGAGAAAAACTGTTTTTT. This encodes CSASNGEKLFF.

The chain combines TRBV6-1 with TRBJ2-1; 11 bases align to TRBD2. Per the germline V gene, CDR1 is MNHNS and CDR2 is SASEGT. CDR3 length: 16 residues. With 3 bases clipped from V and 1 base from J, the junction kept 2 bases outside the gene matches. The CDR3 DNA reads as TGTGCCAGCAGTGACCTAGCGGGAGGTTCCTACAATGAGCAGTTCTTC. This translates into CASSDLAGGSYNEQFF.

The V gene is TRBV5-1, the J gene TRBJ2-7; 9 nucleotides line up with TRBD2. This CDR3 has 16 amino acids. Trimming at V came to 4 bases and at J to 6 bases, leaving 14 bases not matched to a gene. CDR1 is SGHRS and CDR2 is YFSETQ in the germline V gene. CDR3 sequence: CASSPGISSGVGEQYF. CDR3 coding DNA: TGCGCCAGCAGCCCCGGGATTTCTAGCGGGGTGGGCGAGCAGTACTTC.

The CDR3 DNA reads TGTGCCAGCAGCGTAGGTGGAGCGAGCCTAAGCACAGATACGCAGTATTTT. Protein sequence: CASSVGGASLSTDTQYF. This sequence joins TRBV9 and TRBJ2-3; D is unclear. V was trimmed by 0 bases and J by 0 bases, leaving 14 bases between them. The CDR3 is 17 residues long. Germline CDR1 is SGDLS and CDR2 is YYNGEE.

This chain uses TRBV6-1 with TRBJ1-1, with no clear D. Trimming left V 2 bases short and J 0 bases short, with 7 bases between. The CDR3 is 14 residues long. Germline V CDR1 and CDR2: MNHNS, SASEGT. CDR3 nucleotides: TGTGCCAGCAGTGAACAGCCCATGAACACTGAAGCTTTCTTT. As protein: CASSEQPMNTEAFF.

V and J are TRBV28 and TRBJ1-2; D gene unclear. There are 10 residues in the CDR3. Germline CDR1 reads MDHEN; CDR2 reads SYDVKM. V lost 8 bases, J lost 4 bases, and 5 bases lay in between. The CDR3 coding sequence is TGTGCCAGCTACCTCTATGGCTACACCTTC. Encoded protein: CASYLYGYTF.

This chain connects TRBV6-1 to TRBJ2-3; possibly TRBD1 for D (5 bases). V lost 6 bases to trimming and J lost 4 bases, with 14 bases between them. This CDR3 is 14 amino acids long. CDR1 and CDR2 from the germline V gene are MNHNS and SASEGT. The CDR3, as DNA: TGTGCCAGCAGCAAGGGGAACAGCGCAGATACGCAGTATTTT. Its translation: CASSKGNSADTQYF.

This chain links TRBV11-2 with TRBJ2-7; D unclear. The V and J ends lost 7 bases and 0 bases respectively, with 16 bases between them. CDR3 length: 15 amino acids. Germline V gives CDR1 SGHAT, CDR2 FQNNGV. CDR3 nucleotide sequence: TGTGCCAGCACCCCAGCCTCTCTGGGCTCCTACGAGCAGTACTTC. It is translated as CASTPASLGSYEQYF.

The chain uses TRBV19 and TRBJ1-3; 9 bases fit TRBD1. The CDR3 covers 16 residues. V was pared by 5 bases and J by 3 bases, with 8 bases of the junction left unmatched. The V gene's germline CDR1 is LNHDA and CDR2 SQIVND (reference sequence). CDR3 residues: CASSAFGTGSGNTIYF. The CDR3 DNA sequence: TGTGCCAGTAGTGCCTTCGGGACAGGGAGTGGAAACACCATATATTTT.

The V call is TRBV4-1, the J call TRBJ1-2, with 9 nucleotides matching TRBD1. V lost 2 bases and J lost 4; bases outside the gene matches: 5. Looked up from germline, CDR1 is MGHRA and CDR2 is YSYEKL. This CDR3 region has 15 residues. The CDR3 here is CASSQQAGQGYGYTF. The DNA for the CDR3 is TGCGCCAGCAGCCAACAAGCGGGACAGGGCTATGGCTACACCTTC.

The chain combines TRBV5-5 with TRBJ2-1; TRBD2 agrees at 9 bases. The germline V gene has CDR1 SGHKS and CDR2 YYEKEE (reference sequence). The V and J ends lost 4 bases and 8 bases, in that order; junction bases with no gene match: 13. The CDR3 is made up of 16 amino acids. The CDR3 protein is CASSPPPHWTSDEQFF. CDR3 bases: TGTGCCAGCAGCCCGCCACCTCACTGGACTAGCGATGAGCAGTTCTTC.

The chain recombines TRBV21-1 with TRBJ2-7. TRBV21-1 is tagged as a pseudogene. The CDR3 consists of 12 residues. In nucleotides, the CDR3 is TGTGCCATCCGGGGCCTTCCCTACGAGCAGTACTTC. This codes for CAIRGLPYEQYF.

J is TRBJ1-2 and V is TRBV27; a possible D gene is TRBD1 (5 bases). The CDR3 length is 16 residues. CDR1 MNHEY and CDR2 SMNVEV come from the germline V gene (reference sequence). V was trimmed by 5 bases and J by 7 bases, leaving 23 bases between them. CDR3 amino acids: CASSPTAGRGGSGYTF. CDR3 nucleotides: TGTGCCAGCAGTCCCACCGCCGGGAGGGGAGGTAGTGGCTACACCTTC.

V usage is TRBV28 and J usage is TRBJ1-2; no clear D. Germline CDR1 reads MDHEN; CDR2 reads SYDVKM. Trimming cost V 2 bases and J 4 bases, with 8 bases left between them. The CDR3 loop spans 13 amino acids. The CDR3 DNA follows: TGTGCCAGCAGTTTAAGGAATGGCTATGGCTACACCTTC. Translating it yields CASSLRNGYGYTF.

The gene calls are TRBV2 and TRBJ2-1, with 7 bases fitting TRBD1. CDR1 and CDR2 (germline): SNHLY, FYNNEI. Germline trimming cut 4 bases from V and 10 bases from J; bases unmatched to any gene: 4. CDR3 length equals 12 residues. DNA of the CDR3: TGTGCCAGCAGTGGCCCGGACAGGGAGCAGTTCTTC. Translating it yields CASSGPDREQFF.

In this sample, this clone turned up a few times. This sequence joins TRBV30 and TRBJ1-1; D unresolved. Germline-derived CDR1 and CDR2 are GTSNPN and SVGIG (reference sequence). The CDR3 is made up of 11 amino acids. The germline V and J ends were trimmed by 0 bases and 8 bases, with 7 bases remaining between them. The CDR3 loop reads CAWSVEQEAFF. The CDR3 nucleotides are TGTGCCTGGAGTGTAGAACAGGAAGCTTTCTTT.

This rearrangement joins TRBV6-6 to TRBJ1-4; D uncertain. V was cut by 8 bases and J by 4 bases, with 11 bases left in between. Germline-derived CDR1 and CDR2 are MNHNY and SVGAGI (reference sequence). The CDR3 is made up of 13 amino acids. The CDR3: CASGGLNNEKLFF. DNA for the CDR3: TGTGCCAGCGGCGGGCTCAATAATGAAAAACTGTTTTTT.

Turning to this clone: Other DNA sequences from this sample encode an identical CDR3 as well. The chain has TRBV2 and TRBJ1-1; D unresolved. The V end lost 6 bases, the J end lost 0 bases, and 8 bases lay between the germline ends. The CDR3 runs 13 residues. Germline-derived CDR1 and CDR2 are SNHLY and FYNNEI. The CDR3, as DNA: TGTGCCAGCAGCCCCGACATGAACACTGAAGCTTTCTTT. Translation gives CASSPDMNTEAFF. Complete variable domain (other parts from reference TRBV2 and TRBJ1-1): EPEVTQTPSHQVTQMGQEVILRCVPISNHLYFYWYRQILGQKVEFLVSFYNNEISEKSEIFDDQFSVERPDGSNFTLKIRSTKLEDSAMYFCASSPDMNTEAFFGQGTRLTVV.

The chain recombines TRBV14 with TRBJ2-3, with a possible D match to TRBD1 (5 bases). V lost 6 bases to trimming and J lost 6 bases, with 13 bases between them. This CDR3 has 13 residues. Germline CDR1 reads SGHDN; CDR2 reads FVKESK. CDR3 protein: CASSRMAGDTQYF. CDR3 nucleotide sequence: TGTGCCAGCAGTCGGATGGCAGGGGATACGCAGTATTTT.

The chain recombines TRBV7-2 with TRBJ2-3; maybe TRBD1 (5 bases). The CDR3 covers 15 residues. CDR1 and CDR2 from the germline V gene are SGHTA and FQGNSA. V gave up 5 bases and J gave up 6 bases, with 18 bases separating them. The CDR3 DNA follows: TGTGCCAGCAGCCCAGTGGTAGGGGCCAGGGATACGCAGTATTTT. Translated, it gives CASSPVVGARDTQYF. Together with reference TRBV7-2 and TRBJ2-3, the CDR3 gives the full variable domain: GAGVSQSPSNKVTEKGKDVELRCDPISGHTALYWYRQSLGQGLEFLIYFQGNSAPDKSGLPSDRFSAERTGGSVSTLTIQRTQQEDSAVYLCASSPVVGARDTQYFGPGTRLTVL.

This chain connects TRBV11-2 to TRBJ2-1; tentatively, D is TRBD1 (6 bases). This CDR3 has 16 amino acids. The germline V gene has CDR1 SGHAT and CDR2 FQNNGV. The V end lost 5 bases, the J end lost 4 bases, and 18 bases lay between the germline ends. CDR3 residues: CASSADRSLGYNEQFF. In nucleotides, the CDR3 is TGTGCCAGCAGCGCAGACAGGTCCCTGGGATACAATGAGCAGTTCTTC.

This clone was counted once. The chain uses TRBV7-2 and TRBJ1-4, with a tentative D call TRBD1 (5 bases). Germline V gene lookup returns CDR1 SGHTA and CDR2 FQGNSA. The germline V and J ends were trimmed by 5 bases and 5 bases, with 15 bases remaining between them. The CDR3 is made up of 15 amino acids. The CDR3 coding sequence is TGTGCCAGCAGCCTTATGGGGGGACCGAATGAAAAACTGTTTTTT. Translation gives CASSLMGGPNEKLFF. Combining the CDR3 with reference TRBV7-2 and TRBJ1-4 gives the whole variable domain GAGVSQSPSNKVTEKGKDVELRCDPISGHTALYWYRQSLGQGLEFLIYFQGNSAPDKSGLPSDRFSAERTGGSVSTLTIQRTQQEDSAVYLCASSLMGGPNEKLFFGSGTQLSVL.

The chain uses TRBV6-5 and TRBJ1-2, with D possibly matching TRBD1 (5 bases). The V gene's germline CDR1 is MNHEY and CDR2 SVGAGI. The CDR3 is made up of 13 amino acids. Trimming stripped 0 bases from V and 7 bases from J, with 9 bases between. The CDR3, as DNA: TGTGCCAGCAGTTACTCATCCGGGGCTGGCTACACCTTC. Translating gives CASSYSSGAGYTF.

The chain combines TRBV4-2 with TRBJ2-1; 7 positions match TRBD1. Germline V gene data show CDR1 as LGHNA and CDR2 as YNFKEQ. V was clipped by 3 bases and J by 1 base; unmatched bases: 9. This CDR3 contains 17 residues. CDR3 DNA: TGTGCCAGCAGCCATGATTGGGGACAGTCATCCTACAATGAGCAGTTCTTC. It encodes CASSHDWGQSSYNEQFF.

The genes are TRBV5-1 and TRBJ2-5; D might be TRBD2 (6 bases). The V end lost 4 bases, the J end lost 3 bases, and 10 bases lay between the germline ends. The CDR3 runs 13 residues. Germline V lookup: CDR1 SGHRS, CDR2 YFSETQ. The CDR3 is CASSPSGEETQYF. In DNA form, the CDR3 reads TGCGCCAGCAGCCCCTCGGGGGAAGAGACCCAGTACTTC.

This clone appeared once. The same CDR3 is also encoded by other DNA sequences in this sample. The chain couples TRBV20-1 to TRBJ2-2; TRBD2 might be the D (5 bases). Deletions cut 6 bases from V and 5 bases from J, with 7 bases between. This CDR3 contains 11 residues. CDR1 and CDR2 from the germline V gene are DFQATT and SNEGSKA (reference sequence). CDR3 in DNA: TGCAGTGCCCGGAGGACCGGGGAGCTGTTTTTT. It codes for CSARRTGELFF.

This CDR3 reads CASSPGTSGAGTQYF. CDR3 nucleotide sequence: TGTGCCAGCTCACCTGGGACTAGCGGCGCAGGGACCCAGTACTTC. This rearrangement joins TRBV18 to TRBJ2-5, with 11 bases lining up with TRBD2. With V trimmed by 3 bases and J by 7 bases, 7 bases remained unmatched. The CDR3 contains 15 residues. Germline V gene lookup returns CDR1 KGHSH and CDR2 LQKENI. The full variable domain, completed using reference TRBV18 and TRBJ2-5, is NAGVMQNPRHLVRRRGQEARLRCSPMKGHSHVYWYRQLPEEGLKFMVYLQKENIIDESGMPKERFSAEFPKEGPSILRIQQVVRGDSAAYFCASSPGTSGAGTQYFGPGTRLLVL.

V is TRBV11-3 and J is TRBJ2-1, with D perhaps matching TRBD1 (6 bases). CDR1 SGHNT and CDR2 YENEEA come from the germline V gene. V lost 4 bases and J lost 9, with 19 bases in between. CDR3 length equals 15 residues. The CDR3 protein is CASSSRDIKDSEQFF. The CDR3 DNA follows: TGTGCCAGCAGCTCCCGGGACATAAAGGACAGTGAGCAGTTCTTC. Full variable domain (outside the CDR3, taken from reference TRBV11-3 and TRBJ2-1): EAGVVQSPRYKIIEKKQPVAFWCNPISGHNTLYWYLQNLGQGPELLIRYENEEAVDDSQLPKDRFSAERLKGVDSTLKIQPAELGDSAVYLCASSSRDIKDSEQFFGPGTRLTVL.